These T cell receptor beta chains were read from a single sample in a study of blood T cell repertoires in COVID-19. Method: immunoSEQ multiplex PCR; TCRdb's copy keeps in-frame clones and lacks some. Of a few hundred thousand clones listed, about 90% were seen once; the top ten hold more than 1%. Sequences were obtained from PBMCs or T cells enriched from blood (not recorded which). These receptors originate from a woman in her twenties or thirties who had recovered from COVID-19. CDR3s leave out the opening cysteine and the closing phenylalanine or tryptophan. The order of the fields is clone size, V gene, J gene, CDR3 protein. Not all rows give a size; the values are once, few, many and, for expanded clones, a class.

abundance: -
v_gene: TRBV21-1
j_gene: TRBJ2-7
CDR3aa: ASSKGGHPVTYEQY

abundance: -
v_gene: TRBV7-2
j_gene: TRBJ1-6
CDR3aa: ASREGTERTKPLH

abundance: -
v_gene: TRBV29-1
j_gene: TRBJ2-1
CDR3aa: SVEGGTGGDNEQF

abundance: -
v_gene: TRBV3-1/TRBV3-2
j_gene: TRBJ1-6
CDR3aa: ASSQLLGQSNSPLH

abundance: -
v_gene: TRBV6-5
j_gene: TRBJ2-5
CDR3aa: ASSSVAGGLETQY

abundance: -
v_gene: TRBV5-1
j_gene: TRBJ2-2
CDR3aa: ASSLGQGAKNTGELF

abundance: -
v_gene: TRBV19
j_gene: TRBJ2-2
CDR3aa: ASTFQVPGELF

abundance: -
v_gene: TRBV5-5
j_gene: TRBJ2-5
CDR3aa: ASSFGQGGYQETQY

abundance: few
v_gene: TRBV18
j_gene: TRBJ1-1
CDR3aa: ASSPAAEGAF

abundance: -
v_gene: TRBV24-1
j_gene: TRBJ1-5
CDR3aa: ATRGTGGNQPQH

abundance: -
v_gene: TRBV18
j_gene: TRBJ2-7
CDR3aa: ASSPDLLSYEQY

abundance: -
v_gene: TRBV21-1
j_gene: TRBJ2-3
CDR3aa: ASSRTRAGGADTQY

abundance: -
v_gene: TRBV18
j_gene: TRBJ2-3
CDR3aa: ASSTLARGGAADTQY

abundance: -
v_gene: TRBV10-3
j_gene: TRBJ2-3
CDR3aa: AISEGGEPTDTQY

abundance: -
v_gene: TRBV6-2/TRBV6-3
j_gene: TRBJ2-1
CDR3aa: ASSPSGDRGPNEQF

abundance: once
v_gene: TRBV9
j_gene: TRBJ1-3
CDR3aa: ASSAFPPWDGTGNNAGNTIY

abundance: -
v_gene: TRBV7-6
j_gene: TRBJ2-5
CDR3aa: ASSPGVGGQETQY

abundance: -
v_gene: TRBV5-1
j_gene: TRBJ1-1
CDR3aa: ASSAKTGENTEAF

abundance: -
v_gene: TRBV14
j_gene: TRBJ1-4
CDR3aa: ASSPNGQTNEKLF

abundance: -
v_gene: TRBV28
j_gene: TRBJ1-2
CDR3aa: ASSSFGQGGLGYT

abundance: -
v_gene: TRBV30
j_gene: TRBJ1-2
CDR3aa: ANRRGGYGYT

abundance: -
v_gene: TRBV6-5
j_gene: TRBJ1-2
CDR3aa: ASSPGQGLFSGYT

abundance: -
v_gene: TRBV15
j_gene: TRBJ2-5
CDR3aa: ATSGGPHGQETQY